The sequence of this T cell receptor beta chain was determined in a study of cytomegalovirus exposure and HLA in healthy donors. The study, taken as a whole, reports: Later on, analysis showed that most CMV-associated TCR beta chains appeared to be HLA-restricted. CMV serostatus was the only recorded immune exposure for donors.

The PCR ran on 60 Vbeta and 13 Jbeta primers. TCRdb's copy holds only in-frame clones and misses some; the assay was immunoSEQ multiplex PCR. The table lists roughly 130,000 clones, around 76% of them singletons. A note on this clone: The antigen remains undetermined.

V was pared by 9 bases and J by 3 bases, with 15 bases of the junction left unmatched. Looked up from germline, CDR1 is MNHEY and CDR2 is SMNVEV (reference sequence). The CDR3 runs 16 residues. This chain joins TRBV27 and TRBJ2-7; 9 bases are a match to TRBD1. The origin of this receptor is a woman in her 50s in good health and CMV-seronegative. Sequencing was carried out using PBMCs. The CDR3: CARSSGTGTFYYEQYF. CDR3 sequence (DNA): TGTGCCAGGTCTTCCGGGACAGGGACATTTTACTACGAGCAGTACTTC.